This T cell receptor beta chain derives from a study of read filtering for tumor transcriptome and immune sequencing. V lost 6 bases to trimming and J lost 5 bases; unmatched junction nucleotides: 4. CDR1 MNHEY and CDR2 SVGAGI come from the germline V gene. CDR3 length: 14 residues. At the time of active disease, bone marrow was collected from every patient. The library was built from around 0.4 ug RNA with molecular barcoded adaptors for alpha/delta and beta/gamma chains. TCRdb itself ran the reads through MiXCR, one entry per CDR3 protein. The table has tens of thousands of distinct CDR3 sequences, around 21% seen once. This clonotype was observed many times.

The chain carries TRBV6-5 and TRBJ2-2; 9 bases map to TRBD1. The source material was a population of CD138-negative cells sorted from bone marrow. The sequence was obtained from a donor at least 40 years old with multiple myeloma. The CDR3 nucleotides read TGTGCCAGCAGCCCCGGACAGGGGACCGGGGAGCTGTTTTTT. This encodes CASSPGQGTGELFF.